This entry is about one T cell receptor beta chain. What it binds is unknown. The CDR3 is made up of 13 amino acids. Germline CDR1 MNHNS, CDR2 SASEGT. Trimming removed 6 bases at V and 10 bases at J, with 16 bases between. The data derive from a study of beta chain features in type 1 diabetes. At the level of the study: Age, gender, cell numbers and subset yield matched between patients and controls. Findings and limits, study-wide: The study found moderately but significantly shorter TCRB CDR3s in all four CD4+ subsets of Type 1 diabetes patients.

Every donor provided one heparinised blood draw, which averaged approximately 100 mL. The study reverse transcribed the entire isolated RNA, so it sequenced expressed TCRB transcripts. Roughly 3.6 million reads, on average, came from each naive, central memory and regulatory T cell sample. Sequenced by immunoSEQ multiplex PCR; TCRdb stores in-frame clones only, minus some. Of 120,000 to 150,000 clones listed, approximately 13% are singletons. V gene TRBV6-1 combines with J gene TRBJ2-1; tentatively, D is TRBD2 (6 bases). This clonotype originated in a man between 18 and 29 years old with type 1 diabetes. Sequenced material: central memory CD4+ T cells from blood. Written as DNA, the CDR3 is TGTGCCAGCAGAGATCCCGGGACTCAGGAGCAGTTCTTC. It specifies CASRDPGTQEQFF.